This TCR beta chain derives from a study of control samples from healthy donors and cancer patients. Germline CDR1 reads SGHVS; CDR2 reads FQNEAQ. Between the trimmed V and J ends, which lost 3 bases and 3 bases, there was a span of 8 bases. The CDR3 is 13 amino acids. Produced via immunoSEQ multiplex PCR; TCRdb's table is partial and in-frame only. Of about 410,000 clones listed, 90% were seen once; the top ten hold over 5.5%. This clonotype was sampled from a man aged 35-49 years with head and neck cancer. The rearrangement uses TRBV7-8 and TRBJ1-2; D is unclear. Material: PBMCs. The CDR3 coding sequence is TGTGCCAGCAGCTTCGGGGATGACTATGGCTACACCTTC. Translating it yields CASSFGDDYGYTF.